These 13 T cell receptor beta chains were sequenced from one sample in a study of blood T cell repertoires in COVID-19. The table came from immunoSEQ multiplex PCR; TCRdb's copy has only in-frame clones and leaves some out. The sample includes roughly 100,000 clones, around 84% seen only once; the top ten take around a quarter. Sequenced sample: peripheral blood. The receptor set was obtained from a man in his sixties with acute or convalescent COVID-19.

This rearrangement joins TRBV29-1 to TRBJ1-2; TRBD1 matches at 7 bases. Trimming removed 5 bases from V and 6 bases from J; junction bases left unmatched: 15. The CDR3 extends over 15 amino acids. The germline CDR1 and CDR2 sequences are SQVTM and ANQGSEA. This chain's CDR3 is CSVFTRTGSRNGYTF. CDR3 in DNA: TGCAGCGTTTTCACCAGGACAGGTTCCAGGAATGGCTACACCTTC.

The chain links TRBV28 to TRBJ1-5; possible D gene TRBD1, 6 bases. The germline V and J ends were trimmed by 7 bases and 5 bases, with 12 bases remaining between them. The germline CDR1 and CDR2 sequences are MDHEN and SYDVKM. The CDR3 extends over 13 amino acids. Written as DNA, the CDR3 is TGTGCCAGCAACGACAGGACGGATCAGCCCCAGCATTTT. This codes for CASNDRTDQPQHF.

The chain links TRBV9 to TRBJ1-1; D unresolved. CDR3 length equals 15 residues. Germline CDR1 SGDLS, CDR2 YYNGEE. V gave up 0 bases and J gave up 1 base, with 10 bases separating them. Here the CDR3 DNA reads TGTGCCAGCAGCGTAGAACCGGGAAGGAACACTGAAGCTTTCTTT. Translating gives CASSVEPGRNTEAFF. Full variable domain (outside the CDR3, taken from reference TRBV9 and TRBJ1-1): DSGVTQTPKHLITATGQRVTLRCSPRSGDLSVYWYQQSLDQGLQFLIQYYNGEERAKGNILERFSAQQFPDLHSELNLSSLELGDSALYFCASSVEPGRNTEAFFGQGTRLTVV.

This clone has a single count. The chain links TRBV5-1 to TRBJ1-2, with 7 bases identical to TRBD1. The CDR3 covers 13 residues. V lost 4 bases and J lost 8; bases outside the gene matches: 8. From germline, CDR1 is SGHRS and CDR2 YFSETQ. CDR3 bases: TGCGCCAGCAGCAGGGGGCGCGGAGAAGGCTACACCTTC. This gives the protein CASSRGRGEGYTF.

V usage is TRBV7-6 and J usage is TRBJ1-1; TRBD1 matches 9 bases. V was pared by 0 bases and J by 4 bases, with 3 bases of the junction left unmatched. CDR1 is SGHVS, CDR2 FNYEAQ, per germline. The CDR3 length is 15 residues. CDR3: CASSLAGTGTTEAFF. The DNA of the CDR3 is TGTGCCAGCAGCTTAGCGGGGACAGGGACCACTGAAGCTTTCTTT.

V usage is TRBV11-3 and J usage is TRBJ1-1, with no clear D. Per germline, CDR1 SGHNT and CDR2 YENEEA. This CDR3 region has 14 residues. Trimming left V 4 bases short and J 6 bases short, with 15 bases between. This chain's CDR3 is CASSSSSGGAEAFF. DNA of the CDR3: TGTGCCAGCAGCTCCTCCTCAGGTGGCGCTGAAGCTTTCTTT.

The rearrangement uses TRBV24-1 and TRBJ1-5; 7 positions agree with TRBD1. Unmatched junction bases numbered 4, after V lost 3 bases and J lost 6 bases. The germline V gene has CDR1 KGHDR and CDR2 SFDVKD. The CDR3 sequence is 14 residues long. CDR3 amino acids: CATSDPGGGQPQHF. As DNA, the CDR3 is TGTGCCACCAGTGATCCAGGGGGTGGTCAGCCCCAGCATTTT.

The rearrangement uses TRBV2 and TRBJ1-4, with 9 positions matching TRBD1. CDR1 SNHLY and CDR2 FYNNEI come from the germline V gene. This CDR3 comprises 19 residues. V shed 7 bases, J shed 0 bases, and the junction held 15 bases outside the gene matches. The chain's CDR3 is CASNLPGQGSDPTNEKLFF. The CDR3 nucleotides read TGTGCCAGCAACCTTCCGGGACAGGGTTCGGACCCAACTAATGAAAAACTGTTTTTT. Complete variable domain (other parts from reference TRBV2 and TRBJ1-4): EPEVTQTPSHQVTQMGQEVILRCVPISNHLYFYWYRQILGQKVEFLVSFYNNEISEKSEIFDDQFSVERPDGSNFTLKIRSTKLEDSAMYFCASNLPGQGSDPTNEKLFFGSGTQLSVL.

CDR3 DNA sequence: TGTGCCAGCAGCGCGCCGGGACAGGGCAATTCACCCCTCCACTTT. The encoded protein is CASSAPGQGNSPLHF. The chain combines TRBV5-6 with TRBJ1-6; 9 bases are shared with TRBD1. CDR1 SGHDT and CDR2 YYEEEE come from the germline V gene. J was trimmed by 7 bases and V by 4 bases; bases with no gene match: 6. This CDR3 region has 15 residues.

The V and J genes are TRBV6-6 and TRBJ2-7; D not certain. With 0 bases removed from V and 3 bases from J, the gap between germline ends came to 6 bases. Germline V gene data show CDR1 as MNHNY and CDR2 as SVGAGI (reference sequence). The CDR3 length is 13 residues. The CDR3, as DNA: TGTGCCAGCAGTTACTCGAGGAACTACGAGCAGTACTTC. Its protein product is CASSYSRNYEQYF.

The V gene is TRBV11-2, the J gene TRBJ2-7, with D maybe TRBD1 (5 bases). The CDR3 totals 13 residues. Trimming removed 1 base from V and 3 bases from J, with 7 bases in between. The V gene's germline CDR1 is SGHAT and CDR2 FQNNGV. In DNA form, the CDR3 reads TGTGCCAGCAGCTTAGGGACAATCTACGAGCAGTACTTC. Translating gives CASSLGTIYEQYF.

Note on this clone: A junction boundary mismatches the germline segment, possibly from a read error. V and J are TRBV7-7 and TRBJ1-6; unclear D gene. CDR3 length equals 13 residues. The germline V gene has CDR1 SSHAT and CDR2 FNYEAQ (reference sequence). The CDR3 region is CASSLKSDSPLHF. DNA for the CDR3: TGTGCTAGCAGCTTAAAAAGCGATTCACCCCTCCACTTT.

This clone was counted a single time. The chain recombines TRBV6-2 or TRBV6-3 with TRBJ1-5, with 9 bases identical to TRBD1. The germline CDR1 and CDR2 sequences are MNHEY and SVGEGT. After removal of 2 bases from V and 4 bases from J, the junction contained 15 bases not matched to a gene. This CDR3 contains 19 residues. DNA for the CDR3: TGTGCCAGCAGTTACGACAGGGACAGGGCATTATATTGGAATCAGCCCCAGCATTTT. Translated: CASSYDRDRALYWNQPQHF.